The clone carrying this TCR beta chain was observed once. Antigen: not known. The data originate from a study of cytomegalovirus exposure and HLA in healthy donors. The germline V gene encodes CDR1 MGHDK and CDR2 SYGVNS. There are 16 residues in the CDR3. Trimming took off 2 bases at V and 1 base at J, with 14 bases between the two ends. Measured with immunoSEQ multiplex PCR; TCRdb has only the in-frame clones, and not every one. The sample lists approximately 120,000 clones, 89% occurring once. Study results and caveats: Cytomegalovirus-associated status was assigned to 164 TCR beta chains. CMV antigen specificity of a few CMV-associated chains was confirmed in vitro.

This sequence originates from a woman aged 18-29 years in good health and CMV-seronegative. Sequenced sample: PBMCs. The V and J genes are TRBV25-1 and TRBJ1-1, with D maybe TRBD1 (6 bases). Here the CDR3 DNA reads TGTGCCAGCAGTGAAACAACAGGGTTAGGGAACACTGAAGCTTTCTTT. Its translation is CASSETTGLGNTEAFF.